This T cell receptor beta chain was obtained from a study of cytomegalovirus exposure and HLA in healthy donors. Overall study findings and caveats: High specificity and sensitivity for cytomegalovirus status were reported for the classifier.

A note on this clone: Its target is unknown.

Vbeta (60) and Jbeta (13) primers were used in the PCR. TCRdb's table, derived via immunoSEQ multiplex PCR, lists solely in-frame clones and lacks some. The repertoire consists of roughly 80,000 clones, with approximately 84% occurring once and the leading ten covering roughly 2.6%. Germline values: CDR1 SGDLS, CDR2 YYNGEE. V shed 5 bases, J shed 1 base, and the junction held 0 bases outside the gene matches. The CDR3 contains 14 residues. The specimen was PBMCs. This chain uses TRBV9 with TRBJ2-2; 9 bases line up with TRBD2. The receptor comes from a woman aged 45-65 years in good health and CMV-seronegative. The CDR3 loop is CASSSGGNTGELFF. The CDR3 DNA reads TGTGCCAGCAGTAGCGGGGGGAACACCGGGGAGCTGTTTTTT.